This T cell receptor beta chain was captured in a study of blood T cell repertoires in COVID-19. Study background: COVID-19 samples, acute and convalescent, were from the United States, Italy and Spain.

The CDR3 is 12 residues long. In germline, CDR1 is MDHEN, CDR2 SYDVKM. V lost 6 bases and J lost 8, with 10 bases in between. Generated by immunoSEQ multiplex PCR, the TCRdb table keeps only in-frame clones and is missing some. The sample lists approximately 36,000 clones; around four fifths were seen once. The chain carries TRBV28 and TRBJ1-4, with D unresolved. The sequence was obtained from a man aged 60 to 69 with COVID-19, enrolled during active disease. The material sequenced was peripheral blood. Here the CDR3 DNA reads TGTGCCAGCAGGACATTCGTGGAAAAACTGTTTTTT. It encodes CASRTFVEKLFF. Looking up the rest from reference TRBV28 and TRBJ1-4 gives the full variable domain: DVKVTQSSRYLVKRTGEKVFLECVQDMDHENMFWYRQDPGLGLRLIYFSYDVKMKEKGDIPEGYSVSREKKERFSLILESASTNQTSMYLCASRTFVEKLFFGSGTQLSVL.